These 8 T cell receptor beta chains were sequenced from one sample in a study of response to subunit inactivated influenza vaccine. One entry per CDR3 protein, called by TCRdb with MiXCR from the RT-PCR reads. The sample has about 780,000 distinct CDR3 sequences; roughly 20% are singletons. The starting material was PBMCs from blood, obtained about 5 days after vaccination. These receptors originate from a man aged 45 to 65 who received an inactivated influenza vaccine.

V and J are TRBV3-1 and TRBJ1-1; maybe TRBD1 (5 bases). This CDR3 comprises 11 residues. Per the germline V gene, CDR1 is LGHDT and CDR2 is YNNKEL (reference sequence). With 10 bases removed from V and 7 bases from J, the gap between germline ends came to 13 bases. Written as DNA, the CDR3 is TGTGCCACCGGGGACGGACATGAAGCTTTCTTT. This codes for CATGDGHEAFF.

The chain joins TRBV20-1 to TRBJ1-5, with 9 bases aligning to TRBD1. CDR3 length: 14 residues. V dropped 5 bases and J dropped 4; count of bases not matched to a gene: 6. Germline V gene lookup returns CDR1 DFQATT and CDR2 SNEGSKA (reference sequence). CDR3 sequence reads: CSASGQGLNQPQHF. CDR3 sequence (DNA): TGCAGTGCTTCGGGACAGGGTTTGAATCAGCCCCAGCATTTT.

This clonotype has more than one count but fewer than ten. One junction end does not reproduce the germline sequence, and a read error may be involved. This chain links TRBV7-7 with TRBJ1-5; D is unclear. This CDR3 spans 13 amino acids. The germline gives CDR1 SSHAT, CDR2 FNYEAQ (reference sequence). Here the CDR3 reads CASSSGFDQPQHF. CDR3 in DNA: TGTGCTAGCAGCTCGGGGTTCGATCAGCCCCAGCATTTT.

This clonotype was picked up a small number of times. The chain has TRBV28 and TRBJ2-7; 11 bases are a match to TRBD2. V lost 5 bases, J lost 4 bases, and 4 bases stayed unmatched. Germline assignment: CDR1 MDHEN and CDR2 SYDVKM. The CDR3 extends over 14 amino acids. The CDR3 protein is CASSQLAGAYEQYF. The CDR3 DNA reads TGTGCCAGCAGTCAACTAGCGGGAGCATACGAGCAGTACTTC. Using reference TRBV28 and TRBJ2-7 for the parts outside the CDR3, the full variable domain is DVKVTQSSRYLVKRTGEKVFLECVQDMDHENMFWYRQDPGLGLRLIYFSYDVKMKEKGDIPEGYSVSREKKERFSLILESASTNQTSMYLCASSQLAGAYEQYFGPGTRLTVT.

The chain has TRBV20-1 and TRBJ1-2; D gene uncertain. CDR1 is DFQATT, CDR2 SNEGSKA, per germline (reference sequence). Trimming pared 7 bases from V and 6 bases from J, leaving 6 bases between. The CDR3 consists of 9 residues. The CDR3 loop is CSVVDGYTF. The CDR3 DNA reads TGCAGTGTAGTGGATGGCTACACCTTC.

V gene TRBV7-2 combines with J gene TRBJ2-1, with D unresolved. CDR1 and CDR2 (germline): SGHTA, FQGNSA. The CDR3 spans 13 residues. The V and J ends lost 2 bases and 6 bases respectively, with 8 bases between them. CDR3 loop: CASSLLHLNEQFF. CDR3 DNA sequence: TGTGCCAGCAGCTTATTGCATCTCAATGAGCAGTTCTTC.

The chain couples TRBV6-1 to TRBJ2-3; TRBD1 might be the D (5 bases). Trimming shortened V by 0 bases and J by 2 bases, and 12 bases separated the two germline ends. The germline CDR1 and CDR2 sequences are MNHNS and SASEGT. The CDR3 has 16 amino acids. The CDR3: CASSEALDRITDTQYF. As DNA, the CDR3 is TGTGCCAGCAGTGAAGCGCTAGACAGAATCACAGATACGCAGTATTTT.

This clonotype was seen ten or more times. The V and J genes are TRBV5-1 and TRBJ1-1, with a tentative D call TRBD1 (5 bases). The CDR3 covers 14 residues. CDR1 is SGHRS and CDR2 is YFSETQ in the germline V gene. With 1 base removed from V and 2 bases from J, the gap between germline ends came to 9 bases. This CDR3 reads CASSLQGPNTEAFF. CDR3 nucleotides: TGCGCCAGCAGCTTGCAGGGCCCCAACACTGAAGCTTTCTTT.